This TCR beta chain was sequenced in a study of cytomegalovirus exposure and HLA in healthy donors. The length of the CDR3 is 13 residues. Per germline, CDR1 PRHDT and CDR2 FYEKMQ (reference sequence). Trimming took 6 bases from V and 5 from J; bases not matched to a gene: 6. 60 Vbeta and 13 Jbeta primers were used in PCR. TCRdb keeps only in-frame clones here, not all; method: immunoSEQ multiplex PCR. The sample has roughly 130,000 clones; approximately 72% are singletons. The sample taken for sequencing was PBMCs. The origin of this receptor is a man between 18 and 29 years old in good health and CMV-seronegative. The chain recombines TRBV13 with TRBJ2-5; TRBD2 matches 7 bases. CDR3 in DNA: TGTGCCAGCAGGTCTAGCGGTGCGGAGACCCAGTACTTC. Translation: CASRSSGAETQYF.